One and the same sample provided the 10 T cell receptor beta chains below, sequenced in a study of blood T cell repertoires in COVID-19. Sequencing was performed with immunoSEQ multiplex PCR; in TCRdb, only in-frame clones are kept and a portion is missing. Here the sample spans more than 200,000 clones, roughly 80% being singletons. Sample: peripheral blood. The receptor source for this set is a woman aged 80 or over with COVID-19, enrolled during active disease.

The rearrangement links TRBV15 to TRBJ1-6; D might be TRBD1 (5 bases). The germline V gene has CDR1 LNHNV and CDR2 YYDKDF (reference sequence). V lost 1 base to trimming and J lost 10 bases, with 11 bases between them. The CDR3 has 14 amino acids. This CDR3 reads CATSRASGESPLHF. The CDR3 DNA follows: TGTGCCACCAGCAGAGCATCGGGGGAGTCACCCCTCCACTTT. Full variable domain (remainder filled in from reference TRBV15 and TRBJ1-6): DAMVIQNPRYQVTQFGKPVTLSCSQTLNHNVMYWYQQKSSQAPKLLFHYYDKDFNNEADTPDNFQSRRPNTSFCFLDIRSPGLGDTAMYLCATSRASGESPLHFGNGTRLTVT.

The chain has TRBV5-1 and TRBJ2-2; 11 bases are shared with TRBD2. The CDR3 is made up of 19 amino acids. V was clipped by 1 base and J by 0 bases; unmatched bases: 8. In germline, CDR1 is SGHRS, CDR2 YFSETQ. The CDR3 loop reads CASSLQGLAGGSNTGELFF. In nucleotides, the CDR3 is TGCGCCAGCAGCTTGCAGGGTCTAGCGGGGGGATCGAACACCGGGGAGCTGTTTTTT.

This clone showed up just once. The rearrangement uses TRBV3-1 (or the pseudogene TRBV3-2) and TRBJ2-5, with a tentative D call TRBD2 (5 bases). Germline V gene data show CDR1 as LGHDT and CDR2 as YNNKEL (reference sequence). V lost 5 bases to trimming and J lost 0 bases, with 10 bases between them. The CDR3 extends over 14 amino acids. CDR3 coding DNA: TGTGCCAGCAGCACCTACGGGGACCAAGAGACCCAGTACTTC. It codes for CASSTYGDQETQYF.

The CDR3 nucleotides read TGTGCCAGCAGCGCCGGAATCGACATAGTTAACGGGGAGCTGTTTTTT. It codes for CASSAGIDIVNGELFF. The chain joins TRBV9 to TRBJ2-2; D ambiguous. CDR1 and CDR2 (germline): SGDLS, YYNGEE. The CDR3 is made up of 16 amino acids. V shed 3 bases and J shed 7 bases, with 19 bases lying between them.

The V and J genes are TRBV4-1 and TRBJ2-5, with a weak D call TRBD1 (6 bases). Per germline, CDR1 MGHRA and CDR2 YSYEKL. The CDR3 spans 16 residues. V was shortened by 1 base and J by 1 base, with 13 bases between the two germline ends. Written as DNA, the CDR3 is TGCGCCAGCAGCCAAGCCCCCACAGGGCTCCAAGAGACCCAGTACTTC. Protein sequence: CASSQAPTGLQETQYF.

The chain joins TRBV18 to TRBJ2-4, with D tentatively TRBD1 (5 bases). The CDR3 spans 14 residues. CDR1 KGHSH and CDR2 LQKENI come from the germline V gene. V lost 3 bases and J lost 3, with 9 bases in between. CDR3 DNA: TGTGCCAGCTCACCTCAGGGTCACAAAAACATTCAGTACTTC. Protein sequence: CASSPQGHKNIQYF.

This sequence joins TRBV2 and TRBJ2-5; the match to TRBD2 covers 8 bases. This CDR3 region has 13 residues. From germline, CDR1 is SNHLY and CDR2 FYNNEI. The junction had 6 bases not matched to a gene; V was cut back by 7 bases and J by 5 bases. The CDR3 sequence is CASTGLGTETQYF. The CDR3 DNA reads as TGTGCCAGCACGGGACTAGGGACGGAGACCCAGTACTTC.

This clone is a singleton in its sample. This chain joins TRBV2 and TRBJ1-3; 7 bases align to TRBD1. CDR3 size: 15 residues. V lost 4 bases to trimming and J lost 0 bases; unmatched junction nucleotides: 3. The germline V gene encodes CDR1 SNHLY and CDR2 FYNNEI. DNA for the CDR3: TGTGCCAGCAGTGGGACAGGCGCCTCTGGAAACACCATATATTTT. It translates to CASSGTGASGNTIYF.

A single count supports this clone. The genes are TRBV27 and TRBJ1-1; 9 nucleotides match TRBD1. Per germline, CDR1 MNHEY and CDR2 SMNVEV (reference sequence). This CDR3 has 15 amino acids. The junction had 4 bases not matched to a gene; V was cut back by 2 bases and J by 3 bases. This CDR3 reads CASSLTGGRYTEAFF. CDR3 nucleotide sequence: TGTGCCAGCAGTTTAACAGGGGGCAGGTACACTGAAGCTTTCTTT.

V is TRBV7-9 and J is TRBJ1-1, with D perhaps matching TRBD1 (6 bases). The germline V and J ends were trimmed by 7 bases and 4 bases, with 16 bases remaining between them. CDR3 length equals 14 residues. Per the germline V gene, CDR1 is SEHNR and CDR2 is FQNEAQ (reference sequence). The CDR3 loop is CASTLLGGATEAFF. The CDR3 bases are TGTGCCAGCACCCTCCTGGGGGGGGCCACTGAAGCTTTCTTT.